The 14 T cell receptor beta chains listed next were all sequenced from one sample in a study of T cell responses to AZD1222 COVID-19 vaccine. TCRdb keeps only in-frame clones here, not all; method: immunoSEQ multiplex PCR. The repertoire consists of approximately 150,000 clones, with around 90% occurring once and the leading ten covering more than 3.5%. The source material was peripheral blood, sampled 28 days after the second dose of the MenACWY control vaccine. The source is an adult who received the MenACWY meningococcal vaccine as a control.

CDR3 sequence reads: CASRLSGELFF. The CDR3 DNA reads as TGTGCCAGCAGACTGAGCGGGGAGCTGTTTTTT. The chain uses TRBV28 and TRBJ2-2; D call uncertain. Germline V gene lookup returns CDR1 MDHEN and CDR2 SYDVKM. The V and J ends lost 6 bases and 7 bases respectively, with 6 bases between them. The CDR3 totals 11 residues.

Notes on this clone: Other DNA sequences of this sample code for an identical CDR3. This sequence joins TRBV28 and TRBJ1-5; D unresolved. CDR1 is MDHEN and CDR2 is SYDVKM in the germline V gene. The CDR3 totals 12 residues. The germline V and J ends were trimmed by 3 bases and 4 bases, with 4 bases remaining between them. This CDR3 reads CASSLINQPQHF. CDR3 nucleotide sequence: TGTGCCAGCAGTTTGATTAATCAGCCCCAGCATTTT.

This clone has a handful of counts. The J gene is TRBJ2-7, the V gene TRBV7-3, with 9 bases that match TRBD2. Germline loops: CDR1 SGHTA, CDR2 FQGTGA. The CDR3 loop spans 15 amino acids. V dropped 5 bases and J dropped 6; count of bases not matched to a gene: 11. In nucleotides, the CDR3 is TGTGCCAGCAGCGCCGGGGATAGCGGGAGAGGCGAGCAGTACTTC. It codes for CASSAGDSGRGEQYF.

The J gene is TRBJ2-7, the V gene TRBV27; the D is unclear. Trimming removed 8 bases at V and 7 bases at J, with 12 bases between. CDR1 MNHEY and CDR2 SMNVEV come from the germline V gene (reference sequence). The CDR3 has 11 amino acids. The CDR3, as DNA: TGTGCCAGCCACCTAGAAGGAGAGCAGTACTTC. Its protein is CASHLEGEQYF.

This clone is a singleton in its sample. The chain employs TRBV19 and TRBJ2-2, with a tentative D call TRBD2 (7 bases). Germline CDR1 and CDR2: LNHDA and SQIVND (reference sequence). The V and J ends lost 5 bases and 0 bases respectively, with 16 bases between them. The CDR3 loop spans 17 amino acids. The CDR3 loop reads CASSRPGGHANTGELFF. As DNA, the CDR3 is TGTGCCAGTAGTCGCCCGGGGGGCCACGCGAACACCGGGGAGCTGTTTTTT.

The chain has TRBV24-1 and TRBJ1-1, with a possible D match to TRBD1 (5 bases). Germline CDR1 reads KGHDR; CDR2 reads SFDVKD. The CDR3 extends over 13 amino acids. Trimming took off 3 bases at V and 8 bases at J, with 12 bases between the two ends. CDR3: CATSDGTAPEAFF. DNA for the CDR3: TGTGCCACCAGTGATGGGACCGCGCCAGAAGCTTTCTTT.

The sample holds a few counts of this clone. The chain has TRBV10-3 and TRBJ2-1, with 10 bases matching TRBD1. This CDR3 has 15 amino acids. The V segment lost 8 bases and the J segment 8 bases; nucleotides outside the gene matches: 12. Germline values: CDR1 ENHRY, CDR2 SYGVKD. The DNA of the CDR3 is TGTGCCATCCGCTCCGGGACAGGGGCGTTCGATGAGCAGTTCTTC. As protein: CAIRSGTGAFDEQFF.

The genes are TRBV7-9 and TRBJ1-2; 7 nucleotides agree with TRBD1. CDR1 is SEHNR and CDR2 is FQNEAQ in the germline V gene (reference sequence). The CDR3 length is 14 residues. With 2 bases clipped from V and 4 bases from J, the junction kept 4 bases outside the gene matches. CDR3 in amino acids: CASSLRDRIYGYTF. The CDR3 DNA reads TGTGCCAGCAGCTTAAGGGACAGAATCTATGGCTACACCTTC.

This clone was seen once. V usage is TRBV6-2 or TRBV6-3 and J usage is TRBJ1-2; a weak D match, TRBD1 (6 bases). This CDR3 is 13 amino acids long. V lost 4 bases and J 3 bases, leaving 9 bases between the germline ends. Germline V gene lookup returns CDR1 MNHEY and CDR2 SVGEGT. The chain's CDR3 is CASSFRGHYGYTF. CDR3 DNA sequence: TGTGCCAGCAGTTTCAGGGGTCACTATGGCTACACCTTC.

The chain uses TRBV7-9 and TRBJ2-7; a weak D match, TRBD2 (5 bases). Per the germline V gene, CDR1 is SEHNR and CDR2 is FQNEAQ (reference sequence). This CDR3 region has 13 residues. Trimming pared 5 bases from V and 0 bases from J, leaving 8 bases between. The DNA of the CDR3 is TGTGCCAGCAGCGCCCGGGACTCCTACGAGCAGTACTTC. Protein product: CASSARDSYEQYF.

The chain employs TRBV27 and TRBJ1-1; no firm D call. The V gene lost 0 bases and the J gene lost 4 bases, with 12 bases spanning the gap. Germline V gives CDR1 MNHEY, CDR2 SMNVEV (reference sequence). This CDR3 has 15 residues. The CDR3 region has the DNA TGTGCCAGCAGTTTATCGATGTCGGGGAGCACTGAAGCTTTCTTT. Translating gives CASSLSMSGSTEAFF.

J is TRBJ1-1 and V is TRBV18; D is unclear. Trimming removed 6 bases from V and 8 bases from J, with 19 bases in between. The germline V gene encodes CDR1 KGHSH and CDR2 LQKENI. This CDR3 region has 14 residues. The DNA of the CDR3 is TGTGCCAGCTCTCCCTCCCCAGGTCAAAGCGAAGCTTTCTTT. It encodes CASSPSPGQSEAFF.

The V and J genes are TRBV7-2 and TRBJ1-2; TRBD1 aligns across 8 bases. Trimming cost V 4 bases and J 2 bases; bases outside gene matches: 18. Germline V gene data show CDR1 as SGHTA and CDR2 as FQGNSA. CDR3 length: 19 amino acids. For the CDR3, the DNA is TGTGCCAGCAGCTCACAAAGGACGCCAGGGGGCACATTAAACTATGGCTACACCTTC. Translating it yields CASSSQRTPGGTLNYGYTF.

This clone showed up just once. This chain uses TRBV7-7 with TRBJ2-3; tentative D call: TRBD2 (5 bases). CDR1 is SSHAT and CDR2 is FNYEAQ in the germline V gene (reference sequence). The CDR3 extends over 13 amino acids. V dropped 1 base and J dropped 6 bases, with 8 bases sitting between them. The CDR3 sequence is CASSLVSGDTQYF. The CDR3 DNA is TGTGCCAGCAGCTTAGTTTCGGGGGATACGCAGTATTTT.